These 11 T cell receptor beta chains were sequenced from one sample in a study of graft-versus-host responses after intestinal transplantation. The repertoire was sequenced with immunoSEQ multiplex PCR; TCRdb's copy has only in-frame clones and lacks some. The top ten hold around 10% of the sample, which has fewer than 30,000 clones, about 85% seen once. The input for sequencing was PBMCs, taken roughly 68 weeks after intestinal transplantation. These receptors were collected from a human patient who received an intestinal transplant, so some T cells may come from the graft donor.

The J gene is TRBJ2-1, the V gene TRBV29-1; D possibly corresponds to TRBD2 (5 bases). The V gene lost 7 bases and the J gene lost 6 bases, with 19 bases spanning the gap. The germline V gene encodes CDR1 SQVTM and CDR2 ANQGSEA. The CDR3 is 14 amino acids. CDR3 DNA sequence: TGCAGCGCCCCCCCCCAGGACTCATTCAATGAGCAGTTCTTC. It is translated as CSAPPQDSFNEQFF.

The chain has TRBV6-5 and TRBJ2-7; the D gene could be TRBD1 or TRBD2 (7 bases each). Germline-derived CDR1 and CDR2 are MNHEY and SVGAGI. CDR3 size: 15 residues. V was trimmed by 6 bases and J by 3 bases, leaving 18 bases between them. As DNA, the CDR3 is TGTGCCAGCAGCCTTCAAGCGGGACAGCACTACGAGCAGTACTTC. Its protein product is CASSLQAGQHYEQYF.

The chain has TRBV7-2 and TRBJ1-1, with D possibly TRBD1 on 6 matching bases. Germline CDR1 SGHTA, CDR2 FQGNSA. The V and J ends lost 1 base and 1 base respectively, with 7 bases between them. This CDR3 is built from 14 residues. As DNA, the CDR3 is TGTGCCAGCAGCTTAGAAGGGGGGAACACTGAAGCTTTCTTT. Its translation is CASSLEGGNTEAFF. Looking up the rest from reference TRBV7-2 and TRBJ1-1 gives the full variable domain: GAGVSQSPSNKVTEKGKDVELRCDPISGHTALYWYRQSLGQGLEFLIYFQGNSAPDKSGLPSDRFSAERTGGSVSTLTIQRTQQEDSAVYLCASSLEGGNTEAFFGQGTRLTVV.

As regards this clone: This likely comes from a read error, as the CDR3 has no conserved phenylalanine or tryptophan at its end. The limits of the CDR3 on the DNA are not certain, so only TCRdb's listed CDR3 is given. The chain couples TRBV21-1 to TRBJ2-4; the D call of TRBD1 is as the table states it, not checked on the DNA. TRBV21-1 is described as a pseudogene. The CDR3 totals 19 residues, both ends included. CDR3: CASSKAALTGALAKNIQYL.

The rearrangement joins TRBV6-9 to TRBJ1-2; tentative D call: TRBD1 (6 bases). Trimming pared 5 bases from V and 6 bases from J, leaving 16 bases between. Germline-derived CDR1 and CDR2 are MNHGY and SVAAGI. The CDR3 has 14 residues. CDR3: CASSNRVFADGYTF. CDR3 coding DNA: TGTGCCAGCAGTAACAGGGTATTCGCTGATGGCTACACCTTC.

This clone was picked up a small number of times. The chain employs TRBV10-1 and TRBJ1-3; D is undetermined. CDR3 length: 14 residues. Germline V gene lookup returns CDR1 WNHNN and CDR2 SYGVQD (reference sequence). V was trimmed by 8 bases and J by 1 base, leaving 12 bases between them. The CDR3 DNA reads TGCGCCAGCTACCACCGGGGTTCTGGAAACACCATATATTTT. The encoded protein is CASYHRGSGNTIYF.

The chain joins TRBV7-9 to TRBJ1-2; no firm D call. Germline assignment: CDR1 SEHNR and CDR2 FQNEAQ (reference sequence). This CDR3 region has 15 residues. Trimming stripped 5 bases from V and 4 bases from J, with 17 bases between. The CDR3 nucleotides are TGTGCCAGCAGCCCAGCAGCAGAGGGCGTCTATGGCTACACCTTC. Its translation: CASSPAAEGVYGYTF.

The chain links TRBV18 to TRBJ2-7; 7 bases match TRBD1. CDR3 length equals 15 residues. The germline gives CDR1 KGHSH, CDR2 LQKENI. V lost 1 base, J lost 1 base, and 4 bases stayed unmatched. The CDR3 DNA reads TGTGCCAGCTCACCACAGGGGGCGTATTCCTACGAGCAGTACTTC. This gives the protein CASSPQGAYSYEQYF.

A single count supports this clone. The chain has TRBV7-9 and TRBJ2-3, with D uncertain. This CDR3 has 13 amino acids. V was cut by 6 bases and J by 7 bases, with 14 bases left in between. Germline CDR1 SEHNR, CDR2 FQNEAQ (reference sequence). CDR3 sequence (DNA): TGTGCCAGCAGTTTCAGAAAGGGTAATACGCAGTATTTT. It encodes CASSFRKGNTQYF.

The chain has TRBV19 and TRBJ2-1, with TRBD2 identical over 11 bases. Germline loops: CDR1 LNHDA, CDR2 SQIVND (reference sequence). Losses at the gene ends were 7 bases for V and 9 bases for J; bases not matched to a gene: 8. This CDR3 comprises 14 residues. This chain's CDR3 is CASKISGGAIEQFF. The CDR3 DNA reads as TGTGCCAGTAAAATTAGCGGGGGGGCAATTGAGCAGTTCTTC.

The chain recombines TRBV4-1 with TRBJ1-3, with D unresolved. Trimming left V 4 bases short and J 0 bases short, with 13 bases between. Germline V gene data show CDR1 as MGHRA and CDR2 as YSYEKL. The CDR3 extends over 16 amino acids. CDR3 region: CASSPRPWDSGNTIYF. The CDR3 region has the DNA TGCGCCAGCAGCCCCCGTCCCTGGGACTCTGGAAACACCATATATTTT.